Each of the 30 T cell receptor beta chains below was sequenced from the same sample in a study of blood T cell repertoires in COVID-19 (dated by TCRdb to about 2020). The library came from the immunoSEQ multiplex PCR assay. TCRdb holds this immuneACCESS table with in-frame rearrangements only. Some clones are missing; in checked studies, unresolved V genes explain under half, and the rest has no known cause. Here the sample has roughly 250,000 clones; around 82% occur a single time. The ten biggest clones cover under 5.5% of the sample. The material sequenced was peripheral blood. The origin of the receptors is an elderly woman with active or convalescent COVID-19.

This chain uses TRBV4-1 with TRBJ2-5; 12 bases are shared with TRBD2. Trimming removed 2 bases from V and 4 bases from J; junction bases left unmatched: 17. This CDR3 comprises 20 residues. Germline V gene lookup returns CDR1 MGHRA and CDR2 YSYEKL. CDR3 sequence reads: CASSQNPTTSGGTFLETQYF. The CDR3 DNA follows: TGCGCCAGCAGCCAAAACCCTACAACTAGCGGGGGGACCTTTTTAGAGACCCAGTACTTC.

The CDR3 region has the DNA TGTGCCAGCAGAGGACTGAGTCTCGAGCAGTACTTC. This gives the protein CASRGLSLEQYF. The chain links TRBV2 to TRBJ2-7; weak D call: TRBD2 (5 bases). V shed 6 bases and J shed 6 bases, with 12 bases lying between them. In germline, CDR1 is SNHLY, CDR2 FYNNEI. This CDR3 has 12 residues.

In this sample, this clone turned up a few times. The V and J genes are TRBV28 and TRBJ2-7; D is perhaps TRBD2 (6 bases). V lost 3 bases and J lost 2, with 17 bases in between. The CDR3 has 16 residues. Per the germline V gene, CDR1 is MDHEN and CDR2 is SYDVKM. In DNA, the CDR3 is TGTGCCAGCAGTTTGAGGTCTAGGGACTCCCCCTACGAGCAGTACTTC. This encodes CASSLRSRDSPYEQYF. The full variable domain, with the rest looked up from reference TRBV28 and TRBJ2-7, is DVKVTQSSRYLVKRTGEKVFLECVQDMDHENMFWYRQDPGLGLRLIYFSYDVKMKEKGDIPEGYSVSREKKERFSLILESASTNQTSMYLCASSLRSRDSPYEQYFGPGTRLTVT.

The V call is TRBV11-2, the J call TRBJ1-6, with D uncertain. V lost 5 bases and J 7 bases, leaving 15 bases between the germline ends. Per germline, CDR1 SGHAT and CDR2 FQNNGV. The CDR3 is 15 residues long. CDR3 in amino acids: CASSTEGATNSPLHF. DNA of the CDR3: TGTGCCAGCAGCACCGAGGGAGCCACGAATTCACCCCTCCACTTT.

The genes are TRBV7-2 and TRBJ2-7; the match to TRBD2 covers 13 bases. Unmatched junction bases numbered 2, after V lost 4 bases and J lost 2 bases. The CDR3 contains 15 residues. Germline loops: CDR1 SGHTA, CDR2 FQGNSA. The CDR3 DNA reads TGTGCCAGCAGCTGGGGACTAGCGGGGACCTACGAGCAGTACTTC. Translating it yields CASSWGLAGTYEQYF.

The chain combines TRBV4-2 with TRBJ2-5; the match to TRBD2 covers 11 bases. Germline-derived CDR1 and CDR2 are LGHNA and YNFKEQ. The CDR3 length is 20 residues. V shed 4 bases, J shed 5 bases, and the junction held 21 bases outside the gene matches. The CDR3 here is CASSRNPVSGSGGAGETQYF. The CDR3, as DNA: TGTGCCAGCAGCCGAAACCCCGTCTCGGGTAGCGGGGGGGCCGGTGAGACCCAGTACTTC.

CDR3 loop: CASSYRPGTPYNEQFF. The DNA for the CDR3 is TGTGCCAGCAGCTATCGGCCCGGGACACCTTACAATGAGCAGTTCTTC. The chain couples TRBV7-8 to TRBJ2-1; tentative D call: TRBD1 (6 bases). CDR3 size: 16 residues. The germline CDR1 and CDR2 sequences are SGHVS and FQNEAQ. V lost 4 bases to trimming and J lost 4 bases, with 17 bases between them.

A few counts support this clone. CDR3: CASSQDKDRGRTEAFF. CDR3 nucleotide sequence: TGTGCCAGCAGCCAAGACAAGGACAGGGGGCGAACTGAAGCTTTCTTT. The chain employs TRBV3-1 (or the pseudogene TRBV3-2) and TRBJ1-1, with TRBD1 matching 11 bases. This CDR3 contains 16 residues. The junction had 5 bases not matched to a gene; V was cut back by 0 bases and J by 5 bases. Germline V gives CDR1 LGHDT, CDR2 YNNKEL (reference sequence).

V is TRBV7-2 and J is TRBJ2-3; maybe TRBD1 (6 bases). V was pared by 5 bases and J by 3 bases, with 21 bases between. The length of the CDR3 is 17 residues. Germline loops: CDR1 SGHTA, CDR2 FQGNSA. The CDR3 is CASSLTSTARGTDTQYF. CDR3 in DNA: TGTGCCAGCAGCCTAACATCGACGGCAAGGGGGACAGATACGCAGTATTTT.

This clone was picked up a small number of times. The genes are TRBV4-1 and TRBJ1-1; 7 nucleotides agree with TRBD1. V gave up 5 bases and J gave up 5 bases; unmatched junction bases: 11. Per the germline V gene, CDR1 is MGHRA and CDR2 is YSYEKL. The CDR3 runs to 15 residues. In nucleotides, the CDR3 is TGCGCCAGCAGCAACCAAAAGACAGGGTTGACTGAAGCTTTCTTT. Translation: CASSNQKTGLTEAFF.

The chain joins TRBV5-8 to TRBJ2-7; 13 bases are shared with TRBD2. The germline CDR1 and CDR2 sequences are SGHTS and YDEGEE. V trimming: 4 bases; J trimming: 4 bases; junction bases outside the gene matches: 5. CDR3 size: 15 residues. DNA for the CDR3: TGTGCCAGCAGCCGTAGACTAGCGGGAGGTTACGAGCAGTACTTC. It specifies CASSRRLAGGYEQYF.

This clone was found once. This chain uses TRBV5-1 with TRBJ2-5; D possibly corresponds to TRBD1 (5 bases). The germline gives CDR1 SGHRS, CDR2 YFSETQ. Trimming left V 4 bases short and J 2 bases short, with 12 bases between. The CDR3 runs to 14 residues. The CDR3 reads CASSVGALQETQYF. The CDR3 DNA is TGCGCCAGCAGCGTTGGGGCCCTTCAAGAGACCCAGTACTTC.

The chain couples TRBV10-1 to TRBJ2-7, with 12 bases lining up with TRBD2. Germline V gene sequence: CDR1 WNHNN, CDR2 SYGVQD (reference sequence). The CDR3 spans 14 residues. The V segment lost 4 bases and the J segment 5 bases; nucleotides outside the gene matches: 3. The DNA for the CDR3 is TGCGCCAGCAGTGTGACTAGCGGGAGCCACGAGCAGTACTTC. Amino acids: CASSVTSGSHEQYF.

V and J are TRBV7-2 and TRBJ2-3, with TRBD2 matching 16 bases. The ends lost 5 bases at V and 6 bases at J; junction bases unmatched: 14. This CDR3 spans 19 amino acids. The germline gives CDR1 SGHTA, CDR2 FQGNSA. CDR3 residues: CASSVFPGTSGRADDTQYF. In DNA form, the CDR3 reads TGTGCCAGCAGCGTATTTCCGGGGACTAGCGGGAGGGCCGACGATACGCAGTATTTT.

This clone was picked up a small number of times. The CDR3 spells CASNSGGTYEQYF. CDR3 nucleotides: TGTGCCAGCAATAGCGGGGGAACCTACGAGCAGTACTTC. The chain joins TRBV2 to TRBJ2-7; 9 bases match TRBD2. The germline V gene has CDR1 SNHLY and CDR2 FYNNEI. V gave up 7 bases and J gave up 2 bases; unmatched junction bases: 3. This CDR3 region has 13 residues.

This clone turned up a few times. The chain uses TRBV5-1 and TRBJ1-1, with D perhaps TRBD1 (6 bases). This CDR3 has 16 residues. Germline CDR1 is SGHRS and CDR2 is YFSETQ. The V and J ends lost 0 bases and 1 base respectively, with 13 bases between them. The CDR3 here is CASSLVTARGNTEAFF. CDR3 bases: TGCGCCAGCAGCTTGGTGACGGCCAGGGGGAACACTGAAGCTTTCTTT.

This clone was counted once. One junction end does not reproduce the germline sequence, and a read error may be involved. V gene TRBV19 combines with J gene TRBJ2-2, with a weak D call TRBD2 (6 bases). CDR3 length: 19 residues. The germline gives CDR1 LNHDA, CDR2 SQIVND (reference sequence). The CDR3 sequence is CASSTKPYRPGASTGGLFF. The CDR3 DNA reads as TGTGCCAGTAGTACCAAGCCTTACCGACCGGGAGCGAGCACCGGGGGGCTGTTTTTT.

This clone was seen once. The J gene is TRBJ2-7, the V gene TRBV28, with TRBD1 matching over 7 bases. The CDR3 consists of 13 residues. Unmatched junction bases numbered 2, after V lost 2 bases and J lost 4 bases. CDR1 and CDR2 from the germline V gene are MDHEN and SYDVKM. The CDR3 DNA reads TGTGCCAGCAGTTTACTGGGACAGTACGAGCAGTACTTC. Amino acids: CASSLLGQYEQYF. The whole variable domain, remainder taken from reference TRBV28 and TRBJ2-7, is DVKVTQSSRYLVKRTGEKVFLECVQDMDHENMFWYRQDPGLGLRLIYFSYDVKMKEKGDIPEGYSVSREKKERFSLILESASTNQTSMYLCASSLLGQYEQYFGPGTRLTVT.

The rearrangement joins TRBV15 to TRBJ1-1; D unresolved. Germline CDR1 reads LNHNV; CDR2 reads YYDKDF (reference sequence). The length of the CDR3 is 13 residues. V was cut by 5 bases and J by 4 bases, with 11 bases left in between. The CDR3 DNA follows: TGTGCCACCAGCTCATACAGCAGCACTGAAGCTTTCTTT. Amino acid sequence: CATSSYSSTEAFF.

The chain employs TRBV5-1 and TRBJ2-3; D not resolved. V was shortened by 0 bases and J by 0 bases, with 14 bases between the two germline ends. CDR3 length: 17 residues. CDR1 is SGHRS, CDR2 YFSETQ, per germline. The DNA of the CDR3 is TGCGCCAGCAGCTTGGTAGCAGCCGCTTCTAGCACAGATACGCAGTATTTT. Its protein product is CASSLVAAASSTDTQYF. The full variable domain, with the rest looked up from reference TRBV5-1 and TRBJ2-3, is KAGVTQTPRYLIKTRGQQVTLSCSPISGHRSVSWYQQTPGQGLQFLFEYFSETQRNKGNFPGRFSGRQFSNSRSEMNVSTLELGDSALYLCASSLVAAASSTDTQYFGPGTRLTVL.

CDR3 coding DNA: TGTGCCAGTAGTCCTAGGACGGGAAACTCTGGAAACACCATATATTTT. Its protein is CASSPRTGNSGNTIYF. The V gene is TRBV19, the J gene TRBJ1-3; no clear D gene. Germline CDR1 reads LNHDA; CDR2 reads SQIVND (reference sequence). V gave up 5 bases and J gave up 0 bases, with 14 bases separating them. CDR3 size: 16 residues.

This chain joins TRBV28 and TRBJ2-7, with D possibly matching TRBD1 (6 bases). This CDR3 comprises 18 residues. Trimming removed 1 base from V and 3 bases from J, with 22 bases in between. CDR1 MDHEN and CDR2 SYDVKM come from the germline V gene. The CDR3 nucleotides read TGTGCCAGCAGTTTATCAGGCGAGCCCACAGGGACGAACTACGAGCAGTACTTC. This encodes CASSLSGEPTGTNYEQYF.

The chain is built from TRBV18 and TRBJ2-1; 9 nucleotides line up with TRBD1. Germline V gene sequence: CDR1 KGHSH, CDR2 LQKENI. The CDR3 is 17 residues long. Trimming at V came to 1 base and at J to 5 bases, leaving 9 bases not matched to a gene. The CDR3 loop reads CASSPRTPGQGDNEQFF. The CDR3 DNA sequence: TGTGCCAGCTCACCACGAACTCCGGGACAGGGCGACAATGAGCAGTTCTTC.

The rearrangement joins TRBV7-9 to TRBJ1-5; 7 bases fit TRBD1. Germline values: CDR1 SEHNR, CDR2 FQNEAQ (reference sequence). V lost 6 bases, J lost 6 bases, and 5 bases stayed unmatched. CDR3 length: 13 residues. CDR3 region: CASSRTGAQPQHF. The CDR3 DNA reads TGTGCCAGCAGTCGAACAGGGGCTCAGCCCCAGCATTTT.

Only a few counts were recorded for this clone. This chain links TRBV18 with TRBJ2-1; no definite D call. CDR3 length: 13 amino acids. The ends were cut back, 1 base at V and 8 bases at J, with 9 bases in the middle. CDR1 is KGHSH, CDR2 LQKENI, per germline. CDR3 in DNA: TGTGCCAGCTCACCACTTCAGCGCGATGAGCAGTTCTTC. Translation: CASSPLQRDEQFF.

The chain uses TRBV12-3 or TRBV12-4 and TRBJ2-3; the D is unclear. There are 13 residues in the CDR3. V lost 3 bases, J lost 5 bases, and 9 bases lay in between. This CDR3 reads CASSFSTGDTQYF. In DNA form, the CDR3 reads TGTGCCAGCAGTTTTTCAACGGGAGATACGCAGTATTTT.

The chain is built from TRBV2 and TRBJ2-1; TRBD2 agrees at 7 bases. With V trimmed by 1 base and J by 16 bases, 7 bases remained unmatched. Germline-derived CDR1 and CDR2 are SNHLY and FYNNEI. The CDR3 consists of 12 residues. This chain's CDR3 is CASSEGGGIRFF. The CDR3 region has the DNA TGTGCCAGCAGTGAAGGCGGGGGAATCCGTTTCTTC.

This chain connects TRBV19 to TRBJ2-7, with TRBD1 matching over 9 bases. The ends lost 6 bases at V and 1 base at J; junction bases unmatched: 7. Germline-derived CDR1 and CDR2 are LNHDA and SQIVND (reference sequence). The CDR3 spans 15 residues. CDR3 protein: CASRDTGTGSYEQYF. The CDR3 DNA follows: TGTGCCAGTAGAGACACCGGGACAGGGTCCTACGAGCAGTACTTC.

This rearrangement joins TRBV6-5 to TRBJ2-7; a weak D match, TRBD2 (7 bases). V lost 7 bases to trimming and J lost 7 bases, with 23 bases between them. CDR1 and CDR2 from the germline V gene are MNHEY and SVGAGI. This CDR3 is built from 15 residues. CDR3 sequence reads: CASTGGGSGRGEQYF. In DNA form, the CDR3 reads TGTGCCAGCACGGGGGGCGGTAGCGGACGGGGGGAGCAGTACTTC.

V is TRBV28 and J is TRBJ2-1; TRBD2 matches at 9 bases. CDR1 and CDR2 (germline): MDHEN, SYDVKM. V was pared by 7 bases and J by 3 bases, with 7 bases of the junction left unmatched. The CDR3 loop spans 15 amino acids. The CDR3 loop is CASTLGGRVYNEQFF. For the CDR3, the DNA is TGTGCCAGCACTCTGGGCGGGAGGGTCTACAATGAGCAGTTCTTC.